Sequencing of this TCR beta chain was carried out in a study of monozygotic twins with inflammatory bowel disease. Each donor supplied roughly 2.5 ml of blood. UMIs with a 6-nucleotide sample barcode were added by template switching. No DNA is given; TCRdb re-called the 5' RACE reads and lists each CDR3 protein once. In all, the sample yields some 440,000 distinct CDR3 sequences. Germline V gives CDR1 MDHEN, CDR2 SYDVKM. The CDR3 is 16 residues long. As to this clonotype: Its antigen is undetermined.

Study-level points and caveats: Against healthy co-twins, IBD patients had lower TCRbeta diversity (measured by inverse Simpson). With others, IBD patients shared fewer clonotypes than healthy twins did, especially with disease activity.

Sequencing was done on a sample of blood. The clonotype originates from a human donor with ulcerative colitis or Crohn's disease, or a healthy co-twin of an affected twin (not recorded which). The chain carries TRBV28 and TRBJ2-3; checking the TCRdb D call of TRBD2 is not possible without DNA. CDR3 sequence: CASTPSSGGRTDTQYF.